This TCR beta chain was identified in a study of T-cell memory formation after mild COVID-19. UMIs and sample barcodes were carried by the TCR alpha and TCR beta cDNA libraries that 5'RACE produced using constant-segment primers. TCRdb re-called the 5' RACE reads through MiXCR, storing one row per CDR3 protein. The table has more than 400,000 distinct CDR3 sequences, approximately 18% seen once. This clonotype has just a few counts. Its specificity is unknown. Trimming pared 9 bases from V and 4 bases from J, leaving 19 bases between. The V gene's germline CDR1 is SGHVS and CDR2 FNYEAQ. The CDR3 covers 15 residues. Study observations and caveats: While clones contracting from day 15 to 85 were balanced between CD4 and CD8, later expanders leaned CD4+. Memory cells collected pre-infection included some clones that later responded, suggesting cross-reactive memory joined. Clones from the second wave (peaking day 37) had unconfirmed SARS-CoV-2 specificity.

The J gene is TRBJ1-3, the V gene TRBV7-6; D unclear. The receptor comes from an adult woman who had mild COVID-19 (a few samples of this study predate the infection). Cell type and time point are not known. The sequenced material came from PBMCs or a T cell subset sorted from them (not recorded which). The CDR3 sequence is CASGVGSSLGNTIYF. In nucleotides, the CDR3 is TGTGCCAGTGGGGTAGGGAGTTCTCTGGGAAACACCATATATTTT.